The clone carrying this TCR beta chain is termed medium-sized. Its antigen remains unknown. The data derive from a study of tumor and adjacent non-tumor tissue in lung cancer. Study-wide background: The cohort had around twelve adenocarcinoma, a couple of squamous cell and 1 small cell patients. Aged about 31 to 80 years, patients included roughly 10 men and 4 or 5 women with stage I to III disease. Study-level points and caveats: Normal lung showed higher cumulative top 100 clone frequency than tumor. Significantly higher TCR diversity was found in tumor than normal lung.

Unmatched junction bases numbered 10, after V lost 5 bases and J lost 4 bases. There are 16 residues in the CDR3. Germline values: CDR1 SGHAT, CDR2 FQNNGV. The library came from three nested PCR rounds adapted from ARM-PCR protocols. TCRdb itself ran the multiplex PCR reads through MiXCR, one entry per CDR3 protein. This sample has 110,000 or so distinct CDR3 sequences; about 65% occur once, and the top ten carry about 20%. No cell sorting was done before RNA was extracted from the tissue. The normal lung tissue was taken more than 3 cm from the tumor edge. This receptor was identified in a man in his sixties with non-small cell lung cancer. This sequence joins TRBV11-2 and TRBJ2-5, with 10 bases that match TRBD2. Sequenced material: distant non-tumor lung tissue. Here the CDR3 reads CASSPRASGSRETQYF. Written as DNA, the CDR3 is TGTGCCAGCAGCCCTCGGGCTAGCGGGAGTCGAGAGACCCAGTACTTC.